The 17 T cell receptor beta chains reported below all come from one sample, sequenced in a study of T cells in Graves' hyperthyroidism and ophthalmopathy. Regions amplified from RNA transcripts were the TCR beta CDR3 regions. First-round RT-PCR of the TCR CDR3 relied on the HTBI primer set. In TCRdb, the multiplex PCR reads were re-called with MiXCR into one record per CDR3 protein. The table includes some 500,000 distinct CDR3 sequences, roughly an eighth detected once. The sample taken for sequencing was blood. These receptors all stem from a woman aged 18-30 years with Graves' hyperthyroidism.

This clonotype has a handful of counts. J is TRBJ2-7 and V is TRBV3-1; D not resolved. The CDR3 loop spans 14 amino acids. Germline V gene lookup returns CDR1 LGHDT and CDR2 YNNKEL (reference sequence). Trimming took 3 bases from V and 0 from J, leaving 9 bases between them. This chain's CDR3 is CASSQWGSSYEQYF. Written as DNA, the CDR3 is TGTGCCAGCAGCCAGTGGGGAAGCTCCTACGAGCAGTACTTC.

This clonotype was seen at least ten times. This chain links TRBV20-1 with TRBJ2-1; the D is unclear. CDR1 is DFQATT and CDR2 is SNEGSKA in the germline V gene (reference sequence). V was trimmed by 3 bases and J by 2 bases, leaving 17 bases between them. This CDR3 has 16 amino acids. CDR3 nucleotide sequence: TGCAGTGCTAGCCCCCCGGCGTCTTATCCCTACAATGAGCAGTTCTTC. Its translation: CSASPPASYPYNEQFF.

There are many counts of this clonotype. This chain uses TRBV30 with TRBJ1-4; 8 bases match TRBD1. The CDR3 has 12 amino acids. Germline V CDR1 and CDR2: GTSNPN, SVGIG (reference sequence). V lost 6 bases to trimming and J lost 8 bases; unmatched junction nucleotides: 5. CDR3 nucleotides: TGTGCCTGCGACAGGGGTGGGGAAAAACTGTTTTTT. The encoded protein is CACDRGGEKLFF.

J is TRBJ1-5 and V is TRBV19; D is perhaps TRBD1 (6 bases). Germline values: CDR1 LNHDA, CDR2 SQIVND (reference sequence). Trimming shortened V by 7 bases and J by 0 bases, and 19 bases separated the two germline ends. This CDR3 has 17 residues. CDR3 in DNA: TGTGCCAGTATAGGGGGTCCTGGGCCTTATAGCAATCAGCCCCAGCATTTT. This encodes CASIGGPGPYSNQPQHF.

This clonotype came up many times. The CDR3 nucleotides read TGTGCCAGCAGAGAACTAGCGGGAGGTTACAATGAGCAGTTCTTC. This encodes CASRELAGGYNEQFF. The V gene is TRBV2, the J gene TRBJ2-1; 12 nucleotides line up with TRBD2. CDR1 and CDR2 from the germline V gene are SNHLY and FYNNEI. The CDR3 sequence is 15 residues long. Trimming cost V 6 bases and J 4 bases; bases outside gene matches: 4.

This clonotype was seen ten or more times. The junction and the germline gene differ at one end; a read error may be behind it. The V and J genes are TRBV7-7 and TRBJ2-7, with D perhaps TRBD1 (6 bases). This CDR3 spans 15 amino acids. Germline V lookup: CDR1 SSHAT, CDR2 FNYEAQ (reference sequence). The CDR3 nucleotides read TGTGCTAGCAGTCCCGAGACAGGCAGCTCCTACGAGCAGTACTTC. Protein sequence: CASSPETGSSYEQYF.

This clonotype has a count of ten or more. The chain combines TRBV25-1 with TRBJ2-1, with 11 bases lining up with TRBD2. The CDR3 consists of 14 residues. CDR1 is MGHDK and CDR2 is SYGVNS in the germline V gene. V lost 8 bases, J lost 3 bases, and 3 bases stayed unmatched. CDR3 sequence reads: CASGGLAVYNEQFF. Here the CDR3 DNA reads TGTGCCAGCGGGGGACTAGCGGTCTACAATGAGCAGTTCTTC. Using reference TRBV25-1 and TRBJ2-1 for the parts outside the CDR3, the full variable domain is EADIYQTPRYLVIGTGKKITLECSQTMGHDKMYWYQQDPGMELHLIHYSYGVNSTEKGDLSSESTVSRIRTEHFPLTLESARPSHTSQYLCASGGLAVYNEQFFGPGTRLTVL.

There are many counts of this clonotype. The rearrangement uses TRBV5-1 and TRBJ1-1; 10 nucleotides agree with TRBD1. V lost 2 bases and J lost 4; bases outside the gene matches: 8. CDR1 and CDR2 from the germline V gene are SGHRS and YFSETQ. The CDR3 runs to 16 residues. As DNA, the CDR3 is TGCGCCAGCAGCTTTCATGAGACAGGGGGCCTCACTGAAGCTTTCTTT. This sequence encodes CASSFHETGGLTEAFF.

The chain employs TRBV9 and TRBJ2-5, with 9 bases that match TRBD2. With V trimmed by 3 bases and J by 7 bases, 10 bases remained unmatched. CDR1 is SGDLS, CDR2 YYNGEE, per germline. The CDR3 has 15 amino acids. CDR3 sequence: CASSARNSGGGTQYF. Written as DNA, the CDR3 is TGTGCCAGCAGCGCTCGAAATAGCGGGGGCGGGACCCAGTACTTC.

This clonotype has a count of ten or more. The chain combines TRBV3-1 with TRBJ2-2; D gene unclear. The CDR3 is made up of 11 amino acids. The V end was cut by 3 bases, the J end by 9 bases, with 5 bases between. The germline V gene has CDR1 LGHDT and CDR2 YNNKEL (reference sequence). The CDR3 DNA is TGTGCCAGCAGCCAGGTTAGGGAGCTGTTTTTT. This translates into CASSQVRELFF. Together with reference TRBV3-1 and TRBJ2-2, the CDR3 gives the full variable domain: DTAVSQTPKYLVTQMGNDKSIKCEQNLGHDTMYWYKQDSKKFLKIMFSYNNKELIINETVPNRFSPKSPDKAHLNLHINSLELGDSAVYFCASSQVRELFFGEGSRLTVL.

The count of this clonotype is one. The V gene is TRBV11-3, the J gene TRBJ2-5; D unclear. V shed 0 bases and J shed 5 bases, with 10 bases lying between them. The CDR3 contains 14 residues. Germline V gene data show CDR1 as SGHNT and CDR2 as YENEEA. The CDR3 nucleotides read TGTGCCAGCAGCTTAGATCCGGAATCGGAGACCCAGTACTTC. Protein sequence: CASSLDPESETQYF.

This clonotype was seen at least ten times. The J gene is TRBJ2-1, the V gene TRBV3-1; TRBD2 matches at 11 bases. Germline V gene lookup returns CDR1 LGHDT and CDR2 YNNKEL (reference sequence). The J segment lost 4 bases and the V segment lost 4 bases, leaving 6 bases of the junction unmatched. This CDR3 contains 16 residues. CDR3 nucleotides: TGTGCCAGCAGCCTATCCGGGACTAGCGGATACAATGAGCAGTTCTTC. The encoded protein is CASSLSGTSGYNEQFF.

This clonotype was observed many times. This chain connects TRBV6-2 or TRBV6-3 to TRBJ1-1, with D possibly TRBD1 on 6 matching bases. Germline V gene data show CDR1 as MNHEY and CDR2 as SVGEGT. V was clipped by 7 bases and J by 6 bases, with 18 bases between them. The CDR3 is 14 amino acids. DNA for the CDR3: TGTGCCAGCATCTCAGGGGCATCTATGGCTGAAGCTTTCTTT. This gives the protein CASISGASMAEAFF.

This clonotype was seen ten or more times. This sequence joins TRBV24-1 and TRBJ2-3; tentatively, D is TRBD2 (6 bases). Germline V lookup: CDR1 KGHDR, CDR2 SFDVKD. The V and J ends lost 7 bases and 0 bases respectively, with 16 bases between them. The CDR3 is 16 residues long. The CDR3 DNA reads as TGTGCCACCAGCTCTGGGTGGCGGGACAGCACAGATACGCAGTATTTT. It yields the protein CATSSGWRDSTDTQYF.

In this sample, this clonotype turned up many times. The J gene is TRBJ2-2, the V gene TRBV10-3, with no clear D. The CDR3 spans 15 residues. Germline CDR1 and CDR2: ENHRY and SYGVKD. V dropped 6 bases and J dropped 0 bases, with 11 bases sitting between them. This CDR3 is CAISPYGTNTGELFF. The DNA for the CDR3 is TGTGCCATCAGCCCTTACGGAACGAACACCGGGGAGCTGTTTTTT.

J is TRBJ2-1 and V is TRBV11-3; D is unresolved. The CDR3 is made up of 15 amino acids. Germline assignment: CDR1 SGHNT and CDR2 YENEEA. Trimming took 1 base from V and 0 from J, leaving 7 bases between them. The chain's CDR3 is CASSLVSSSYNEQFF. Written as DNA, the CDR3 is TGTGCCAGCAGCTTAGTCTCGAGCTCCTACAATGAGCAGTTCTTC.

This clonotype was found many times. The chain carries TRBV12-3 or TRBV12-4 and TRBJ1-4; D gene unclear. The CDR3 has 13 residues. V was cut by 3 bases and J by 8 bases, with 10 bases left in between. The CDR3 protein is CASSFTEREKLFF. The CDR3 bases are TGTGCCAGCAGTTTTACAGAGAGAGAAAAACTGTTTTTT.